These 10 T cell receptor beta chains were sequenced from one sample in a study of T cell repertoires in cytomegalovirus infection. TCRdb reprocessed the reads via MiXCR and lists one record per CDR3 protein. This table holds fewer than 130,000 distinct CDR3 sequences, roughly 39% found once. Their target antigens are unknown. Sample: CD8+ T cells from cultured PBMCs, taken from culture after CMV antigen stimulation. Receptors originate from a human donor in good health (CMV status not recorded). Some clones in this sample may be carry-over from other donors' samples.

This sequence joins TRBV12-3 or TRBV12-4 and TRBJ2-1; 7 positions match TRBD1. The length of the CDR3 is 13 residues. The CDR3 DNA reads as TGTTCTTGTGGGACAGATTATTCGAATGAGCAGTTCTTC. Amino acids: CSCGTDYSNEQFF.

The chain combines TRBV7-9 with TRBJ1-1; D remains unclear. Per germline, CDR1 SEHNR and CDR2 FQNEAQ (reference sequence). The V and J ends lost 1 base and 3 bases respectively, with 12 bases between them. The CDR3 runs to 15 residues. CDR3 sequence (DNA): TGTGCCAGCAGCTTAGTCGGGGTCGGAGACACTGAAGCTTTCTTT. It translates to CASSLVGVGDTEAFF.

The chain is built from TRBV27 and TRBJ1-5; D uncertain. V dropped 2 bases and J dropped 6 bases, with 14 bases sitting between them. Per germline, CDR1 MNHEY and CDR2 SMNVEV (reference sequence). There are 15 residues in the CDR3. The CDR3 is CASSLSGGPGQPQHF. The DNA for the CDR3 is TGTGCCAGCAGTTTAAGTGGAGGGCCCGGTCAGCCCCAGCATTTT.

J is TRBJ1-2 and V is TRBV27; TRBD1 might be the D (5 bases). The length of the CDR3 is 15 residues. The germline V gene encodes CDR1 MNHEY and CDR2 SMNVEV (reference sequence). V lost 3 bases, J lost 4 bases, and 15 bases lay in between. CDR3 loop: CASSFGGSRRYGYTF. CDR3 sequence (DNA): TGTGCCAGCAGTTTCGGGGGAAGCCGGCGCTATGGCTACACCTTC.

Only a few counts were recorded for this clonotype. The gene calls are TRBV27 and TRBJ1-5; TRBD1 agrees at 10 bases. The CDR3 runs to 15 residues. Germline loops: CDR1 MNHEY, CDR2 SMNVEV (reference sequence). V was pared by 2 bases and J by 7 bases, with 5 bases of the junction left unmatched. The CDR3 DNA reads TGTGCCAGCAGTTTACTGGGACAGGGGAACCAGCCCCAGCATTTT. This gives the protein CASSLLGQGNQPQHF.

In its sample, this clonotype was seen a few times. This chain links TRBV12-3 or TRBV12-4 with TRBJ2-7; maybe TRBD1 (6 bases). V dropped 6 bases and J dropped 2 bases, with 14 bases sitting between them. The CDR3 loop spans 14 amino acids. The CDR3 loop is CASSPTGNAYEQYF. As DNA, the CDR3 is TGTGCCAGCAGCCCGACAGGTAACGCCTACGAGCAGTACTTC.

In its sample, this clonotype was seen many times. V is TRBV4-2 and J is TRBJ2-4, with D tentatively TRBD1 (5 bases). Germline CDR1 LGHNA, CDR2 YNFKEQ. The CDR3 extends over 14 amino acids. V was clipped by 4 bases and J by 5 bases, with 12 bases between them. CDR3 bases: TGTGCCAGCAGCCCCCAGCTAGGGGAAAACATTCAGTACTTC. This translates into CASSPQLGENIQYF.

This clonotype has a handful of counts. This sequence joins TRBV7-6 and TRBJ2-3; D may be TRBD1 (5 bases). V gave up 0 bases and J gave up 6 bases, with 10 bases separating them. The germline V gene has CDR1 SGHVS and CDR2 FNYEAQ. The CDR3 is made up of 14 amino acids. The CDR3 coding sequence is TGTGCCAGCAGCTTAGCAGGCAGGGTGGATACGCAGTATTTT. Translation gives CASSLAGRVDTQYF. The full variable domain, rest sourced from reference TRBV7-6 and TRBJ2-3, is GAGVSQSPRYKVTKRGQDVALRCDPISGHVSLYWYRQALGQGPEFLTYFNYEAQQDKSGLPNDRFSAERPEGSISTLTIQRTEQRDSAMYRCASSLAGRVDTQYFGPGTRLTVL.

V is TRBV19 and J is TRBJ1-1; D is possibly TRBD1 (6 bases). From germline, CDR1 is LNHDA and CDR2 SQIVND (reference sequence). Between the trimmed V and J ends, which lost 9 bases and 1 base, there was a span of 9 bases. The CDR3 sequence is 12 residues long. In DNA, the CDR3 is TGTGCCAGCATACAGGGGAACACTGAAGCTTTCTTT. It encodes CASIQGNTEAFF.

The chain uses TRBV20-1 and TRBJ2-7, with TRBD1 identical over 8 bases. Germline V CDR1 and CDR2: DFQATT, SNEGSKA (reference sequence). The length of the CDR3 is 14 residues. The junction had 9 bases not matched to a gene; V was cut back by 6 bases and J by 2 bases. Here the CDR3 DNA reads TGCAGTGCGATAGGACAGGGCAACACCTACGAGCAGTACTTC. This encodes CSAIGQGNTYEQYF.